The 2 T cell receptor beta chains below come from one sample, sequenced in a study of blood T cell repertoires in COVID-19. Here immunoSEQ multiplex PCR was the method, and the copy in TCRdb shows in-frame clones only, minus some. The data show roughly 430,000 clones, 70% to 90% seen once. Sequenced: PBMCs or T cells enriched from blood (not recorded which). These receptors were obtained from a woman between 18 and 29 years old who had been exposed to COVID-19.

This CDR3 is CASSSRDNEQFF. CDR3 DNA: TGTGCCAGCAGCAGCCGGGACAATGAGCAGTTCTTC. J is TRBJ2-1 and V is TRBV9; D gene unclear. V lost 4 bases to trimming and J lost 5 bases, with 7 bases between them. Per the germline V gene, CDR1 is SGDLS and CDR2 is YYNGEE. The CDR3 totals 12 residues.

The chain couples TRBV19 to TRBJ1-6; possibly TRBD1 for D (6 bases). Per germline, CDR1 LNHDA and CDR2 SQIVND (reference sequence). This CDR3 is built from 14 residues. Deletions cut 5 bases from V and 6 bases from J, with 11 bases between. The CDR3, as DNA: TGTGCCAGTAGTTATGACAGGCTTAATTCACCCCTCCACTTT. Protein product: CASSYDRLNSPLHF.